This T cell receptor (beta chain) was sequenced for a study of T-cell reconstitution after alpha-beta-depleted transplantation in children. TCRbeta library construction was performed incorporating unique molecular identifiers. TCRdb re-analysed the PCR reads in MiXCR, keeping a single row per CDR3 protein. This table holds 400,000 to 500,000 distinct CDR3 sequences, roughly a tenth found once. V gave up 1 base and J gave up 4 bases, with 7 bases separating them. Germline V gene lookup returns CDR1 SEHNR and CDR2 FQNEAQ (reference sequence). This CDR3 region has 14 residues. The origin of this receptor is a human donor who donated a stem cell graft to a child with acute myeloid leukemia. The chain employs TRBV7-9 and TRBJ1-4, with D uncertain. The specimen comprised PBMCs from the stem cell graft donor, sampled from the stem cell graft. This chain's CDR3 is CASSLERLNEKLFF. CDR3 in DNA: TGTGCCAGCAGCTTAGAACGACTTAATGAAAAACTGTTTTTT.